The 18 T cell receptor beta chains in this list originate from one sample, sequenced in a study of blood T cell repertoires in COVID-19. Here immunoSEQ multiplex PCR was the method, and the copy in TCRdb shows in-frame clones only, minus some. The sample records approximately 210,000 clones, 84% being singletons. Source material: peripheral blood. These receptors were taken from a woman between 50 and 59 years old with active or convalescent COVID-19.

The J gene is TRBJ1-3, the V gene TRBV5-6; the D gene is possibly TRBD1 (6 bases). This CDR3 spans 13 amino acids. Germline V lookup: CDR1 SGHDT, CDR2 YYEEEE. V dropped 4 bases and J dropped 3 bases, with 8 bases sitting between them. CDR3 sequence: CASSGQLGNTIYF. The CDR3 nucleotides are TGTGCCAGCAGCGGACAGCTTGGAAACACCATATATTTT.

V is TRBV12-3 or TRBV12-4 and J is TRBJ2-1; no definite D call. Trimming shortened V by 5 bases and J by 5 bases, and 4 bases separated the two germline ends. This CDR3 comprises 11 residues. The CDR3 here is CASSRDNEQFF. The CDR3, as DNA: TGTGCCAGCAGTCGAGACAATGAGCAGTTCTTC.

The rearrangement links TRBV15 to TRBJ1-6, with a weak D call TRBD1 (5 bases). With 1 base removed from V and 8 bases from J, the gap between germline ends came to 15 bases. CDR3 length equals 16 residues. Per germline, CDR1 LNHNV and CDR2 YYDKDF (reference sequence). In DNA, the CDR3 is TGTGCCACCAGCAGAGGCGTGGGGCTTCAGGATTCACCCCTCCACTTT. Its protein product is CATSRGVGLQDSPLHF.

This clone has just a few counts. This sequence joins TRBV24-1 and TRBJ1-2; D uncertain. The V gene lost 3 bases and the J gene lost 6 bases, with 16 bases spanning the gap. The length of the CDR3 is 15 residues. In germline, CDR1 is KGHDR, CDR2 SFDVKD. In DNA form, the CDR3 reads TGTGCCACCAGTGATAGCCTGACCGGGAGGAATGGCTACACCTTC. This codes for CATSDSLTGRNGYTF.

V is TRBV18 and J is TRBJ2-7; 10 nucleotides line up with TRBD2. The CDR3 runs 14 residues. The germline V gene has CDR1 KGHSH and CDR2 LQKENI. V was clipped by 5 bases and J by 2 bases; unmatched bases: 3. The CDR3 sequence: CASSSTSGAYEQYF. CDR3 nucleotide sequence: TGTGCCAGCTCATCCACTAGCGGGGCCTACGAGCAGTACTTC.

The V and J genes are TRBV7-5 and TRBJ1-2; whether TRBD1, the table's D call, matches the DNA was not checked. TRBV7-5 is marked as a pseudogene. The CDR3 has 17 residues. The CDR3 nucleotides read TGTGTCAGAAGCTTAGTTGGGGCGGCAGGGGGCCGGTATGGCTACACCTTC. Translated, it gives CVRSLVGAAGGRYGYTF.

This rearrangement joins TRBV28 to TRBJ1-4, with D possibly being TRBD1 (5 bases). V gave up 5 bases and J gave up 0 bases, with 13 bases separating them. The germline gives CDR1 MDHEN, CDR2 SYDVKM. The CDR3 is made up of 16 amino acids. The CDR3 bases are TGTGCCAGCAGTCCCCGTGGGGCCGCAACTAATGAAAAACTGTTTTTT. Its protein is CASSPRGAATNEKLFF.

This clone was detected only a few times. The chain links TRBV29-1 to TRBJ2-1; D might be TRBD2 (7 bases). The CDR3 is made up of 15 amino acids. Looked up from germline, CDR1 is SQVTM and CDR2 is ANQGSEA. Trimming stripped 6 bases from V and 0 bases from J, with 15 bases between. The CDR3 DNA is TGCAGCGTCGACACACGGGGGGCCTCCTACAATGAGCAGTTCTTC. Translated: CSVDTRGASYNEQFF.

The CDR3 DNA sequence: TGTGCCAGCAGTGAAGGTAGCTCTGGGGCCAACGTCCTGACTTTC. It specifies CASSEGSSGANVLTF. The V call is TRBV6-1, the J call TRBJ2-6; the D is unclear. There are 15 residues in the CDR3. In germline, CDR1 is MNHNS, CDR2 SASEGT. The V end was cut by 1 base, the J end by 0 bases, with 4 bases between.

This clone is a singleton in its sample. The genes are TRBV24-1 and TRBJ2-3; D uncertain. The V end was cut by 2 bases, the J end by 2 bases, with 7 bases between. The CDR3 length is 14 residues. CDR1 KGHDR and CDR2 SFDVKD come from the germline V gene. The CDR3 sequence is CATSDYSSTDTQYF. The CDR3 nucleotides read TGTGCCACCAGTGATTACAGCTCCACAGATACGCAGTATTTT.

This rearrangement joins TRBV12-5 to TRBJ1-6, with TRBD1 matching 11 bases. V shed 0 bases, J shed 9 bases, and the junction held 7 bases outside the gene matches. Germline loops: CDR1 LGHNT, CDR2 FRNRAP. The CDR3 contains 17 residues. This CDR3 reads CASGLVVGQGARSPLHF. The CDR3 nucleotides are TGTGCTAGTGGTTTGGTAGTTGGACAGGGGGCGCGTTCACCCCTCCACTTT.

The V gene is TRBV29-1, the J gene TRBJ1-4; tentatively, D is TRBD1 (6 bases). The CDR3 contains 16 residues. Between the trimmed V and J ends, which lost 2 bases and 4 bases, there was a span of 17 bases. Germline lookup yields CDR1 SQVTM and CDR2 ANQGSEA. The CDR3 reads CSVEHLMGASNEKLFF. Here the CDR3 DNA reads TGCAGCGTTGAACATCTTATGGGGGCCAGTAATGAAAAACTGTTTTTT.

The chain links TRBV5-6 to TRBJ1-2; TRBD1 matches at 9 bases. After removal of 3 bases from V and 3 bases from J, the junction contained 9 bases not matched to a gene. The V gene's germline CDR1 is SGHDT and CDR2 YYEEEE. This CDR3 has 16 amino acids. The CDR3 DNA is TGTGCCAGCAGCTCCTTGGGGGACAGGGTCGACTATGGCTACACCTTC. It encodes CASSSLGDRVDYGYTF.

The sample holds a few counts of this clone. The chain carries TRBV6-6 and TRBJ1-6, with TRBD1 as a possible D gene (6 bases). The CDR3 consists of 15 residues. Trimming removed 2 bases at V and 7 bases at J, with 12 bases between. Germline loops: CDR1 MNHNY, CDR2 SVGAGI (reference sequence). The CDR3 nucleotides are TGTGCCAGCAGTTACACAGGGTCACGGAATTCACCCCTCCACTTT. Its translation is CASSYTGSRNSPLHF.

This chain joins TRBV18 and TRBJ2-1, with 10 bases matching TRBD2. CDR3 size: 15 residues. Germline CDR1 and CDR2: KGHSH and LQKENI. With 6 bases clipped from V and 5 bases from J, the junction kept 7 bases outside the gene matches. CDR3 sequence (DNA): TGTGCCAGCTCTACCACCCTAGCGGGAGACAATGAGCAGTTCTTC. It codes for CASSTTLAGDNEQFF.

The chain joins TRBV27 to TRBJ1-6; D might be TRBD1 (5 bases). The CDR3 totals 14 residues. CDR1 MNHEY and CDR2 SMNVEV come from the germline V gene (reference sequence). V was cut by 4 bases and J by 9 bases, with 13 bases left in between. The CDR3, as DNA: TGTGCCAGCAGTTCACAGGTTACGTCTTCACCCCTCCACTTT. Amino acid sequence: CASSSQVTSSPLHF.

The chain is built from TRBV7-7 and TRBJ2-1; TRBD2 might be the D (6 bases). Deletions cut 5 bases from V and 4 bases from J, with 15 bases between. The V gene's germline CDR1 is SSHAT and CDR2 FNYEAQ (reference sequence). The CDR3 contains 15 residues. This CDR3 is CASSAGIGGYNEQFF. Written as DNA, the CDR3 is TGTGCCAGCAGCGCCGGAATCGGGGGTTACAATGAGCAGTTCTTC.

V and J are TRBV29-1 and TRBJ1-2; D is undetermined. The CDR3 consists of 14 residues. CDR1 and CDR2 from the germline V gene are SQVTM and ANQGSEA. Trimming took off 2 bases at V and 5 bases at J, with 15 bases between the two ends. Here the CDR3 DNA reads TGCAGCGTTGAAAACGGGTCTTTCGGGTATGGCTACACCTTC. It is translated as CSVENGSFGYGYTF.